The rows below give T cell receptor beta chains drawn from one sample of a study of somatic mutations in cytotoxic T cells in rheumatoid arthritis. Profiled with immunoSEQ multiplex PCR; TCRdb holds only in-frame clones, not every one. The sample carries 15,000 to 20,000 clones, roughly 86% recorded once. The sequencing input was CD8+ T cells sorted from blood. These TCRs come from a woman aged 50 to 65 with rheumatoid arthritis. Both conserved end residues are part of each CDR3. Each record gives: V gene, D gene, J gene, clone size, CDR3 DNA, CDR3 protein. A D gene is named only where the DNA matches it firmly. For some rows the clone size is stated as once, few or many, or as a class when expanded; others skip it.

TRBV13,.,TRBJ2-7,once,TGTGCCAGCAGCGTCACAGGGGACTACTCCTACGAGCAGTACTTC,CASSVTGDYSYEQYF
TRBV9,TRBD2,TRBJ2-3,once,TGTGCCAGCAGCGGTGGGACTAGCGGGGCCAGCACAGATACGCAGTATTTT,CASSGGTSGASTDTQYF
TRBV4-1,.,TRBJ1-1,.,TGCGCCAGCACCTTAATCCCCGGGACCTTGAACACTGAAGCTTTCTTT,CASTLIPGTLNTEAFF
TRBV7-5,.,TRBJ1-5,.,TGTGCCAGAAGCTCCCAACCGGCAGGGGGCGGAAGTCTGGGCAATCAGCCCCAGCATTTT,CARSSQPAGGGSLGNQPQHF
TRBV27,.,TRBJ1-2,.,TGTGCCAGCAGTTTATCCTTTTTAGGGGACTATGGCTACACCTTC,CASSLSFLGDYGYTF
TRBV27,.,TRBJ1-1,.,TGTGCCAGCAGTTTCTTCTCCACAACTGAAGCTTTCTTT,CASSFFSTTEAFF
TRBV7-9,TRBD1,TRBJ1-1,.,TGTGCCAGCAGCCCAGGGGGGGTGGCGAACACTGAAGCTTTCTTT,CASSPGGVANTEAFF
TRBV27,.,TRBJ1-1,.,TGTGCCAGCAGTCGGGGGACTTTGCCCACTGAAGCTTTCTTT,CASSRGTLPTEAFF
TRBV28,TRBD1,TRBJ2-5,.,TGTGCCAGCAGTCCGGAGGACAGGGTGGGCGAGACCCAGTACTTC,CASSPEDRVGETQYF
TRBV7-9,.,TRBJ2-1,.,TGTGCCAGCAGCAAAACCAGAAGCAACGTGGATGAGCAGTTCTTC,CASSKTRSNVDEQFF
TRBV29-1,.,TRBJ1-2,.,TGCAGCGTTGATCCAGGTCGTGCAGGGGATGAAGGCTACACCTTC,CSVDPGRAGDEGYTF
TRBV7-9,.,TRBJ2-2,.,TGTGCCTGTAGACTAGAAGCCGGGGAGCTGTTTTTT,CACRLEAGELFF
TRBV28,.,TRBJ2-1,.,TGTGCCAGCAGTTATAACCCCCGGGACTGGAAAGACAATGAGCAGTTCTTC,CASSYNPRDWKDNEQFF
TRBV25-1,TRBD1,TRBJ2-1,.,TGTGCCAGCATCATGGACAGGGGGTTATACAATGAGCAGTTCTTC,CASIMDRGLYNEQFF
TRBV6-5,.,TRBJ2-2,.,TGTGCCAGCACGACGAGTACCGGGGAGCTGTTTTTT,CASTTSTGELFF